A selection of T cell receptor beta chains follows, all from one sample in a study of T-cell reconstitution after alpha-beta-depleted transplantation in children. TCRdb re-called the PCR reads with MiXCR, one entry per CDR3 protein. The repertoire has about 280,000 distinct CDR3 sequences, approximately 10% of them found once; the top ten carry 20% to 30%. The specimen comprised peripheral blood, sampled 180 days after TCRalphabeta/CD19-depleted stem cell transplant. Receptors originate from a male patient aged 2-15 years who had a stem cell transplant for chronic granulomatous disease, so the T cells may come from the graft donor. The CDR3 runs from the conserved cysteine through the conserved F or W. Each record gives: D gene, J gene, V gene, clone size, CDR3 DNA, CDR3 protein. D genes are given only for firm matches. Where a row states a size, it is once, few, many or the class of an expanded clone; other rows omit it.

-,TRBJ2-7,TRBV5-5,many,TGTGCCAGCAGCAACGACCGACGGAGCTCCTACGAGCAGTACTTC,CASSNDRRSSYEQYF
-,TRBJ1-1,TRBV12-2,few,TGTGCAAGTCGCTCGACACAGGGAATTCGGGTGAACACTGAAGCTTTCTTT,CASRSTQGIRVNTEAFF
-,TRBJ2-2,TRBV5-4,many,TGTGCCAGCAGCTTTCAGGGGCGGGCCGGGGAGCTGTTTTTT,CASSFQGRAGELFF
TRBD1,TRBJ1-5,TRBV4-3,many,TGCGCCAGCAGCCAAACGACCGGACAGGGGAATTATCAGCCCCAGCATTTT,CASSQTTGQGNYQPQHF
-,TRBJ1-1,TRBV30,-,TGTGCCTGGAGGGACACACCCATGAACACTGAAGCTTTCTTT,CAWRDTPMNTEAFF
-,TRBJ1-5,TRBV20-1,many,TGCAGTGCTGAGGAGGGGCAACTGCGAGGTCAGCCCCAGCATTTT,CSAEEGQLRGQPQHF
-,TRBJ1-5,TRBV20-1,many,TGCAGTGCTAGAGGGGGAAATAGGGATGGACAGCCCCAGCATTTT,CSARGGNRDGQPQHF
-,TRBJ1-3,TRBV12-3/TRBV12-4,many,TGTGCCAGCAATACTGTGCCCAGGGGAGGATCTGGAAACACCATATATTTT,CASNTVPRGGSGNTIYF
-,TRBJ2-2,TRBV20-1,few,TGCAGTGCTAGAGGGGACTTCGGCACCGGGGAGCTGTTTTTT,CSARGDFGTGELFF
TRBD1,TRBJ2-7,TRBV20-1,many,TGCAGTGCTTCGGACAGGCCCTACGGTCACTACGAGCAGTACTTC,CSASDRPYGHYEQYF
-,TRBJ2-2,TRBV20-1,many,TGCAGGGCCAGGGTCCCTCACCGTTCCGGGGAGCTGTTTTTT,CRARVPHRSGELFF
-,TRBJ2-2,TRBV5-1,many,TGCGCCAGCAGCTTCCGGCAGGGACGGACCGGGGAGCTGTTTTTT,CASSFRQGRTGELFF
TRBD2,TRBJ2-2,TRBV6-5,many,TGTGCCAGCAGTTCCCTAGGACTAGCGGGGTCCGGGGAGCTGTTTTTT,CASSSLGLAGSGELFF
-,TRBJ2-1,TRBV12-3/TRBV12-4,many,TGTGCCAGTGCCGGGGTTGAGCAGTTCTTC,CASAGVEQFF
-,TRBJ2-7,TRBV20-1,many,TGCAGTGCTAAGGGTAGGGAAATCTACGAGCAGTACTTC,CSAKGREIYEQYF
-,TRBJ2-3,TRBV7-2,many,TGTGCCAGCACCTCCCGGGATACGCAGTATTTT,CASTSRDTQYF
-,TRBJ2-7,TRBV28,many,TGTGCCAGCAGTTTATGGCAGGGAGGCGCCTACGAGCAGTACTTC,CASSLWQGGAYEQYF
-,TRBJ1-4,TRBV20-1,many,TGCAGTGCTAGAGATAGGAGGCCGGCGGTTGAAAAACTGTTTTTT,CSARDRRPAVEKLFF
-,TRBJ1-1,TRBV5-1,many,TGCGCCAGCAGCTTGGATGGGGGCACTGAAGCTTTCTTT,CASSLDGGTEAFF
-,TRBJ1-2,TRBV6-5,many,TGTGCCAGCAGTTCGGGAGCAGATGGCTACACCTTC,CASSSGADGYTF
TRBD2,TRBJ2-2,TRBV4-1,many,TGCGCCAGCAGCCAGTCTTTCGCGGGGGGGAACACCGGGGAGCTGTTTTTT,CASSQSFAGGNTGELFF
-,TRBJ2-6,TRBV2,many,TGTGCCAGCATGGGAGACCCGTTCTCTGGGGCCAACGTCCTGACTTTC,CASMGDPFSGANVLTF
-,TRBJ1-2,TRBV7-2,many,TGTGCCAGCAGCTTAGATCGGGGCGGCCGCGGCTACACCTTC,CASSLDRGGRGYTF
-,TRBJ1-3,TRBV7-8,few,TGTGCCAGCAGCTCCTTCGGGGGGCTGGGAAACACCATATATTTT,CASSSFGGLGNTIYF
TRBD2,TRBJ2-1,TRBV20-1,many,TGCAGTGCTAGAGATAGAGAGGGACTAGCGGGGCCCCTCAATGAGCAGTTCTTC,CSARDREGLAGPLNEQFF
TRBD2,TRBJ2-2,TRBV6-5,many,TGTGCCAGCAGTTCGCCGGGGGGTAGGAGAACCGGGGAGCTGTTTTTT,CASSSPGGRRTGELFF
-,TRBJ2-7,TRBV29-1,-,TGCAGCGTTGAAGATTTCGGGACACCCTACGAGAAGTACTTC,CSVEDFGTPYEKYF
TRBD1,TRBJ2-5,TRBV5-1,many,TGCGCCAGCAGCTTGGCACAGGGGGTTCAAGAGACCCAGTACTTC,CASSLAQGVQETQYF
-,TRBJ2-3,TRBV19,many,TGTGCCAGTAGTATGGGCAGCTTGCCAGATACGCAGTATTTT,CASSMGSLPDTQYF
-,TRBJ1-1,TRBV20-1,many,TGCAGTGCTAGAGATTATTTGACAGGTCTGCCTGAAGCTTTCTTT,CSARDYLTGLPEAFF
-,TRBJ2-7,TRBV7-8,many,TGTGCCAGCAGCTCCCGGGACAAGAAGCACTACGAGCAGTACTTC,CASSSRDKKHYEQYF
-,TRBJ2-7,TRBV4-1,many,TGCGCCAGCAGCCAAAAGGACGGTGAAGTAGGAAACGAGCAGTACTTC,CASSQKDGEVGNEQYF
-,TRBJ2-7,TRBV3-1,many,TGTGCCAGCAGCCAAGGTATTTTCTACGAGCAGTACTTC,CASSQGIFYEQYF
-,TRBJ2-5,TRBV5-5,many,TGTGCCAGCAGCTTGGTAGGTGGACGCGAGACCCAGTACTTC,CASSLVGGRETQYF
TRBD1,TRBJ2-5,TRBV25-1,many,TGTGCCAGCAGTGAAGGCGGCAGGGGGCGATTCGAGACCCAGTACTTC,CASSEGGRGRFETQYF
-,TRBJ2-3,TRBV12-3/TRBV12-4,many,TGTGCCATCTCGACTACCCAAGGGACAGATACGCAGTATTTT,CAISTTQGTDTQYF
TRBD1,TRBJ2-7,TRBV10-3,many,TGTGCCATCAGTGACCGGGACAGGGGGGACGAGCAGTACTTC,CAISDRDRGDEQYF